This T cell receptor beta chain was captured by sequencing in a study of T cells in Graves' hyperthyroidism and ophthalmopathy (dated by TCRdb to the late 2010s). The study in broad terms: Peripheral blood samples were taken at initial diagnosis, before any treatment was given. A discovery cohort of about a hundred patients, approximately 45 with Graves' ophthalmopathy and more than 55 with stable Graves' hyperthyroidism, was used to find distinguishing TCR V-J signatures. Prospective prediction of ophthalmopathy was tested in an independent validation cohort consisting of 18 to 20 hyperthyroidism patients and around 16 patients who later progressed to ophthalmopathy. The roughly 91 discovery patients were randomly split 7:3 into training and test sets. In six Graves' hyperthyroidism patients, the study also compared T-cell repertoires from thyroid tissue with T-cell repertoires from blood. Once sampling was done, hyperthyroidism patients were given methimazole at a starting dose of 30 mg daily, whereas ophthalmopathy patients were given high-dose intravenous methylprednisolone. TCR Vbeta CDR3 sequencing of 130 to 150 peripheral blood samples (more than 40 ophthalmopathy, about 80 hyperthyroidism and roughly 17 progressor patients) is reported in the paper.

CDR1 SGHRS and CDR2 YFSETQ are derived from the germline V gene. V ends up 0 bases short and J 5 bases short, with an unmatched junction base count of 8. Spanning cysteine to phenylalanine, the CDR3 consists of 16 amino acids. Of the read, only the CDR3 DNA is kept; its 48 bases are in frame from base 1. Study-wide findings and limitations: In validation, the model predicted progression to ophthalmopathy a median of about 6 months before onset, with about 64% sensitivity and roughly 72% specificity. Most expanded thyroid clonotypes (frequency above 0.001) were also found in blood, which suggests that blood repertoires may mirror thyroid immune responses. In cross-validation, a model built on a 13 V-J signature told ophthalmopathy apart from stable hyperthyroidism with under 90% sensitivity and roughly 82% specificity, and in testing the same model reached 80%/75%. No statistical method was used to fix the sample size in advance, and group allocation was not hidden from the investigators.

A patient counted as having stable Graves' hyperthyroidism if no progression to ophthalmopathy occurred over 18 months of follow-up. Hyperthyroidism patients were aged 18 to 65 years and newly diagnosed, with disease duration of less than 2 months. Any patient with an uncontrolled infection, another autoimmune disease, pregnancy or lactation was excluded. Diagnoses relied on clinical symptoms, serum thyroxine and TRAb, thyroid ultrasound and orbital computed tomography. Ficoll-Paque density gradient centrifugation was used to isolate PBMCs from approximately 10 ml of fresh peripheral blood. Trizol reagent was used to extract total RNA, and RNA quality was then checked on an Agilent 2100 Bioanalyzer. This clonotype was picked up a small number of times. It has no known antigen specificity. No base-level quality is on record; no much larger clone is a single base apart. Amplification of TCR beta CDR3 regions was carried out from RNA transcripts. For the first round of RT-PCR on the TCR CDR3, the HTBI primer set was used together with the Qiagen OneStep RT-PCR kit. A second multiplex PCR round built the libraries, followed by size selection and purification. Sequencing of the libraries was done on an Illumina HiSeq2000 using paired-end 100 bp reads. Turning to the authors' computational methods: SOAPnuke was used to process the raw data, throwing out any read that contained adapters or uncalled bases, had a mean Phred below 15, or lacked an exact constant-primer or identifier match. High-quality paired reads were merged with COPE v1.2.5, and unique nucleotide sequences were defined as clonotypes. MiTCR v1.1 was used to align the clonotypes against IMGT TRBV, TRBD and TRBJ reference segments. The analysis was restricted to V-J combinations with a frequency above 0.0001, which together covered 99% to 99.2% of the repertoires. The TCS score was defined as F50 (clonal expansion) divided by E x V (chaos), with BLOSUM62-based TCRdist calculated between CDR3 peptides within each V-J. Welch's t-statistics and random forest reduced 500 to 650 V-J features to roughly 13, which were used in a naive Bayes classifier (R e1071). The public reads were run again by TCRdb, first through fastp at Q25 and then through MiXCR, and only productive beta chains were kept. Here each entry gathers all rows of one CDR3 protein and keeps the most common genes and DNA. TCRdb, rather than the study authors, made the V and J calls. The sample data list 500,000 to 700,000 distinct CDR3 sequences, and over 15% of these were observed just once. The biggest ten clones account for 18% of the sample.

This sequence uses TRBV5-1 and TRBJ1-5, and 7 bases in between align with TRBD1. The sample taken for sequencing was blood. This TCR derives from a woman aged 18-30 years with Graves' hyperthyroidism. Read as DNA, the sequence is TGCGCCAGCAGCTTGGTCCCAGGGGGTCTCCATCAGCCCCAGCATTTT. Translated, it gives CASSLVPGGLHQPQHF.